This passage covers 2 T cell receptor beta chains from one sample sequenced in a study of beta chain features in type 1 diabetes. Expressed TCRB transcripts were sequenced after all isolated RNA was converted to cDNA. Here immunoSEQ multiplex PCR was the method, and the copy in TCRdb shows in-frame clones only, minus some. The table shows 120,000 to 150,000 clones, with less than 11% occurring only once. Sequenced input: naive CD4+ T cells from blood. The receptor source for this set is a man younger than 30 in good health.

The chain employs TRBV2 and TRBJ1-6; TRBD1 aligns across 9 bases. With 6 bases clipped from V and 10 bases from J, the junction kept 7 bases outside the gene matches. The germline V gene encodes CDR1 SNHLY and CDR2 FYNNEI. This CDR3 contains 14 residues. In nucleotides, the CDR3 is TGTGCCAGCAGGGCACAGGGGGCAAACTCACCCCTCCACTTT. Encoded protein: CASRAQGANSPLHF. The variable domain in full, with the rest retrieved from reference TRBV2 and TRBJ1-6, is EPEVTQTPSHQVTQMGQEVILRCVPISNHLYFYWYRQILGQKVEFLVSFYNNEISEKSEIFDDQFSVERPDGSNFTLKIRSTKLEDSAMYFCASRAQGANSPLHFGNGTRLTVT.

CDR3 in amino acids: CASSPRVKNIQYF. The DNA of the CDR3 is TGTGCCAGCAGCCCCCGGGTCAAAAACATTCAGTACTTC. The V gene is TRBV7-2, the J gene TRBJ2-4, with D uncertain. The length of the CDR3 is 13 residues. The V end was cut by 5 bases, the J end by 3 bases, with 8 bases between. CDR1 SGHTA and CDR2 FQGNSA come from the germline V gene. The full variable domain, rest sourced from reference TRBV7-2 and TRBJ2-4, is GAGVSQSPSNKVTEKGKDVELRCDPISGHTALYWYRQSLGQGLEFLIYFQGNSAPDKSGLPSDRFSAERTGGSVSTLTIQRTQQEDSAVYLCASSPRVKNIQYFGAGTRLSVL.